This T cell receptor beta chain derives from a study of blood T cell repertoires in COVID-19. Repertoires were generated with immunoSEQ multiplex PCR, while TCRdb's copy carries only in-frame clones and drops some. The sample has about 400,000 clones; 80% to 90% are singletons. Per germline, CDR1 SGHTA and CDR2 FQGNSA. This CDR3 contains 17 residues. V lost 3 bases to trimming and J lost 0 bases, with 18 bases between them. Material: peripheral blood. The rearrangement links TRBV7-2 to TRBJ2-7, with a weak D call TRBD2 (5 bases). This TCR was sampled from a young woman with active or convalescent COVID-19. CDR3 amino acids: CASSLAAASRYSYEQYF. CDR3 DNA sequence: TGTGCCAGCAGCTTGGCCGCCGCTAGCCGATACTCCTACGAGCAGTACTTC.